This TCR beta chain was retrieved from a study of T-cell reconstitution after alpha-beta-depleted transplantation in children. Points on this clonotype: As yet, its antigen is unknown. Since a much larger clone is just one base distant, this may be a read error.

Study findings and constraints: Several hundred expanded graft clones reportedly were the source of alpha-beta T cells about two months after transplant.

Unique molecular identifiers were built into the TCRbeta library. One entry per CDR3 protein results from TCRdb running MiXCR on the PCR reads. The sample has about a million distinct CDR3 sequences, about 31% seen once. There are 15 residues in the CDR3. Trimming cost V 7 bases and J 2 bases; bases outside gene matches: 4. Germline V CDR1 and CDR2: SGHTA, FQGNSA. This specimen was PBMCs, mostly from graft donor cells, taken 360 days after TCRalphabeta/CD19-depleted stem cell transplant. V is TRBV7-2 and J is TRBJ2-1; 11 bases are a match to TRBD2. This receptor was taken from a boy younger than two who had a stem cell transplant for SCID, so the T cells may come from the graft donor. Here the CDR3 DNA reads TGTGCCAGCACCTTTAGCGGGGGGGCCTACAATGAGCAGTTCTTC. Translating it yields CASTFSGGAYNEQFF.